Following are 29 T cell receptor beta chains from one sample sequenced in a study of blood T cell repertoires in COVID-19. Generated by immunoSEQ multiplex PCR, the TCRdb table keeps only in-frame clones and is missing some. The sample carries around 260,000 clones, approximately 90% recorded once. Sequencing was carried out using peripheral blood. The receptor set was obtained from a woman under 40 with COVID-19, enrolled during active disease.

This clone appeared a single time. This sequence joins TRBV19 and TRBJ2-5; D is perhaps TRBD2 (6 bases). There are 14 residues in the CDR3. Trimming removed 6 bases at V and 4 bases at J, with 15 bases between. Germline V gene lookup returns CDR1 LNHDA and CDR2 SQIVND (reference sequence). In DNA form, the CDR3 reads TGTGCCAGTAGGATCGGGGGAGGAAGAGAGACCCAGTACTTC. Translating gives CASRIGGGRETQYF.

The chain recombines TRBV27 with TRBJ1-5; 8 bases are shared with TRBD1. This CDR3 contains 15 residues. V lost 5 bases and J lost 3; bases outside the gene matches: 6. Germline V gene lookup returns CDR1 MNHEY and CDR2 SMNVEV (reference sequence). CDR3 sequence reads: CASSIQGQANQPQHF. CDR3 DNA sequence: TGTGCCAGCAGTATACAGGGACAGGCCAATCAGCCCCAGCATTTT.

The V and J genes are TRBV5-1 and TRBJ1-4; D perhaps matches TRBD1 (6 bases). V gave up 0 bases and J gave up 8 bases, with 11 bases separating them. CDR3 length equals 14 residues. Germline lookup yields CDR1 SGHRS and CDR2 YFSETQ. CDR3 region: CASSLGTVGEKLFF. CDR3 in DNA: TGCGCCAGCAGCTTGGGGACAGTGGGGGAAAAACTGTTTTTT.

The chain combines TRBV7-9 with TRBJ1-2, with D maybe TRBD1 (6 bases). CDR3 size: 13 residues. Germline V gives CDR1 SEHNR, CDR2 FQNEAQ (reference sequence). Deletions cut 6 bases from V and 4 bases from J, with 12 bases between. The CDR3 spells CASSSGEGYGYTF. The CDR3 coding sequence is TGTGCCAGCAGTTCAGGGGAGGGCTATGGCTACACCTTC.

This rearrangement joins TRBV11-2 to TRBJ1-2; the D gene is possibly TRBD1 (6 bases). CDR3 length equals 18 residues. Germline V lookup: CDR1 SGHAT, CDR2 FQNNGV. Trimming removed 4 bases from V and 4 bases from J, with 25 bases in between. The CDR3 reads CASSSTLRQAIAPYGYTF. The DNA of the CDR3 is TGTGCCAGCAGCTCTACACTCAGACAGGCTATAGCGCCCTATGGCTACACCTTC.

The V call is TRBV29-1, the J call TRBJ2-1; D is possibly TRBD1 (5 bases). The CDR3 has 13 amino acids. V was pared by 4 bases and J by 4 bases, with 11 bases between. Germline CDR1 SQVTM, CDR2 ANQGSEA. The CDR3 DNA reads TGCAGCGTTGGACAGCGATTATACAATGAGCAGTTCTTC. Encoded protein: CSVGQRLYNEQFF.

Comments on this clone: The sample has other DNA sequences that encode this CDR3 too. The chain couples TRBV19 to TRBJ1-4; 7 bases are a match to TRBD1. J was trimmed by 5 bases and V by 4 bases; bases with no gene match: 4. The CDR3 length is 14 residues. Germline V gene data show CDR1 as LNHDA and CDR2 as SQIVND (reference sequence). CDR3 DNA: TGTGCCAGTAGTACTCGGACAGGCAATGAAAAACTGTTTTTT. Residues: CASSTRTGNEKLFF.

This chain joins TRBV28 and TRBJ1-2; no definite D call. Per the germline V gene, CDR1 is MDHEN and CDR2 is SYDVKM. Trimming removed 2 bases from V and 3 bases from J, with 10 bases in between. The CDR3 spans 14 residues. This CDR3 reads CASSLQVLHYGYTF. CDR3 bases: TGTGCCAGCAGTTTACAGGTCCTCCACTATGGCTACACCTTC.

The V and J genes are TRBV18 and TRBJ2-1, with D tentatively TRBD2 (6 bases). There are 16 residues in the CDR3. Germline CDR1 and CDR2: KGHSH and LQKENI. V lost 3 bases and J 9 bases, leaving 21 bases between the germline ends. In DNA, the CDR3 is TGTGCCAGCTCACCTTACTCGGGAGTAGACGGAGGTGAGCAGTTCTTC. Protein product: CASSPYSGVDGGEQFF.

The chain employs TRBV7-2 and TRBJ1-3, with no clear D. The length of the CDR3 is 14 residues. Trimming removed 6 bases at V and 4 bases at J, with 13 bases between. From germline, CDR1 is SGHTA and CDR2 FQGNSA. As DNA, the CDR3 is TGTGCCAGCAGTTTCCGAGGCGAGGGAAACACCATATATTTT. This sequence encodes CASSFRGEGNTIYF.

The CDR3 loop is CASKTGGYEQYF. Written as DNA, the CDR3 is TGTGCCAGCAAAACAGGGGGGTACGAGCAGTACTTC. J is TRBJ2-7 and V is TRBV2; 8 bases fit TRBD1. In germline, CDR1 is SNHLY, CDR2 FYNNEI. The CDR3 is 12 residues long. J lost 4 bases, V lost 7 bases, and 3 bases had no gene match.

The rearrangement links TRBV25-1 to TRBJ1-1; 7 nucleotides align to TRBD1. CDR3 length: 15 amino acids. Germline CDR1 reads MGHDK; CDR2 reads SYGVNS. V gave up 7 bases and J gave up 1 base; unmatched junction bases: 9. The CDR3 region is CASIPSTGANTEAFF. For the CDR3, the DNA is TGTGCCAGCATACCATCAACAGGGGCGAACACTGAAGCTTTCTTT. The complete variable domain, with remaining parts taken from reference TRBV25-1 and TRBJ1-1, reads EADIYQTPRYLVIGTGKKITLECSQTMGHDKMYWYQQDPGMELHLIHYSYGVNSTEKGDLSSESTVSRIRTEHFPLTLESARPSHTSQYLCASIPSTGANTEAFFGQGTRLTVV.

For this clone: The junction differs from germline at one of its ends, possibly a read error. The V and J genes are TRBV5-1 and TRBJ2-5; D is unresolved. The CDR3 is 11 amino acids. The germline CDR1 and CDR2 sequences are SGHRS and YFSETQ. In DNA, the CDR3 is TGCGCCAGCAGCTTGTTGGAGATCCAGTACTTC. Encoded protein: CASSLLEIQYF.

J is TRBJ1-2 and V is TRBV19, with D maybe TRBD1 (5 bases). The CDR3 spans 16 residues. Trimming pared 4 bases from V and 8 bases from J, leaving 23 bases between. Looked up from germline, CDR1 is LNHDA and CDR2 is SQIVND (reference sequence). This chain's CDR3 is CASSNVRTPAAGGYTF. CDR3 DNA: TGTGCCAGTAGTAACGTACGGACACCCGCCGCAGGGGGCTACACCTTC. The full variable domain, in which reference TRBV19 and TRBJ1-2 provide the parts outside the CDR3, is DGGITQSPKYLFRKEGQNVTLSCEQNLNHDAMYWYRQDPGQGLRLIYYSQIVNDFQKGDIAEGYSVSREKKESFPLTVTSAQKNPTAFYLCASSNVRTPAAGGYTFGSGTRLTVV.

This chain links TRBV5-1 with TRBJ2-1, with TRBD2 identical over 12 bases. The CDR3 is made up of 17 amino acids. V dropped 2 bases and J dropped 9; count of bases not matched to a gene: 12. CDR1 and CDR2 from the germline V gene are SGHRS and YFSETQ. This CDR3 is CASSLGLLAGGQSEQFF. The CDR3 region has the DNA TGCGCCAGCAGCTTAGGACTGCTAGCGGGAGGGCAGAGTGAGCAGTTCTTC.

V and J are TRBV29-1 and TRBJ1-1; 7 positions match TRBD1. This CDR3 has 13 amino acids. CDR1 and CDR2 (germline): SQVTM, ANQGSEA. V shed 4 bases, J shed 5 bases, and the junction held 7 bases outside the gene matches. CDR3 loop: CSVARQGVTEAFF. Here the CDR3 DNA reads TGCAGCGTTGCGAGACAGGGTGTGACTGAAGCTTTCTTT.

The CDR3 sequence: CASSDWTPSYEQYF. The DNA of the CDR3 is TGTGCCAGCAGTGATTGGACTCCTTCCTACGAGCAGTACTTC. The V and J genes are TRBV6-1 and TRBJ2-7; maybe TRBD2 (5 bases). Germline V CDR1 and CDR2: MNHNS, SASEGT. This CDR3 comprises 14 residues. With 3 bases removed from V and 1 base from J, the gap between germline ends came to 10 bases.

The CDR3 protein is CASSVGDRGIYEQYF. CDR3 coding DNA: TGTGCCAGCAGCGTAGGGGACAGGGGGATTTACGAGCAGTACTTC. This chain uses TRBV9 with TRBJ2-7, with 11 bases lining up with TRBD1. The germline V gene has CDR1 SGDLS and CDR2 YYNGEE. V lost 0 bases to trimming and J lost 4 bases; unmatched junction nucleotides: 3. CDR3 size: 15 residues.

V is TRBV19 and J is TRBJ1-3; no clear D. This CDR3 is 16 amino acids long. Trimming pared 6 bases from V and 0 bases from J, leaving 15 bases between. CDR1 is LNHDA, CDR2 SQIVND, per germline (reference sequence). The CDR3 nucleotides are TGTGCCAGTAGACTTACACGGGTGAGCTCTGGAAACACCATATATTTT. The encoded protein is CASRLTRVSSGNTIYF.

The chain combines TRBV2 with TRBJ1-5, with 7 bases fitting TRBD1. Germline-derived CDR1 and CDR2 are SNHLY and FYNNEI. CDR3 length: 14 residues. With V trimmed by 5 bases and J by 3 bases, 4 bases remained unmatched. The CDR3 here is CASSLTGANQPQHF. The CDR3 nucleotides read TGTGCCAGCAGTCTAACAGGGGCCAATCAGCCCCAGCATTTT.

This clone showed up just once. The V gene is TRBV29-1, the J gene TRBJ1-2, with D possibly matching TRBD1 (6 bases). The germline V and J ends were trimmed by 4 bases and 1 base, with 13 bases remaining between them. Germline CDR1 and CDR2: SQVTM and ANQGSEA. This CDR3 region has 14 residues. In DNA form, the CDR3 reads TGCAGCGTTGCTGTCAGGGGCCTTAACTATGGCTACACCTTC. Translation gives CSVAVRGLNYGYTF.

V usage is TRBV19 and J usage is TRBJ1-6; 7 nucleotides align to TRBD1. V lost 4 bases to trimming and J lost 4 bases; unmatched junction nucleotides: 1. From germline, CDR1 is LNHDA and CDR2 SQIVND (reference sequence). This CDR3 is built from 14 residues. Written as DNA, the CDR3 is TGTGCCAGTAGTAACAGGGGATATAATTCACCCCTCCACTTT. Its translation: CASSNRGYNSPLHF.

The chain employs TRBV19 and TRBJ1-4; TRBD1 matches at 8 bases. Trimming removed 5 bases from V and 7 bases from J; junction bases left unmatched: 6. The CDR3 loop spans 14 amino acids. Per germline, CDR1 LNHDA and CDR2 SQIVND (reference sequence). The CDR3 sequence is CASSLRDRSEKLFF. The CDR3, as DNA: TGTGCCAGTAGTCTCCGGGACAGGAGTGAAAAACTGTTTTTT.

The chain links TRBV18 to TRBJ2-7; 10 bases are shared with TRBD2. CDR1 KGHSH and CDR2 LQKENI come from the germline V gene. The CDR3 loop spans 15 amino acids. J gave up 5 bases and V 0 bases, and 4 bases lay outside the gene matches. This chain's CDR3 is CASSPPASGSNEQYF. The CDR3 nucleotides read TGTGCCAGCTCACCACCGGCTAGCGGGAGCAACGAGCAGTACTTC. Filled out from reference TRBV18 and TRBJ2-7, the complete variable domain reads NAGVMQNPRHLVRRRGQEARLRCSPMKGHSHVYWYRQLPEEGLKFMVYLQKENIIDESGMPKERFSAEFPKEGPSILRIQQVVRGDSAAYFCASSPPASGSNEQYFGPGTRLTVT.

The V and J genes are TRBV27 and TRBJ2-1, with D possibly being TRBD2 (5 bases). Trimming left V 10 bases short and J 0 bases short, with 10 bases between. The CDR3 sequence is 13 residues long. In germline, CDR1 is MNHEY, CDR2 SMNVEV (reference sequence). The CDR3 DNA is TGTGCCACCAAAGGGAGCTCCTACAATGAGCAGTTCTTC. This sequence encodes CATKGSSYNEQFF.

This clone showed up just once. The chain uses TRBV9 and TRBJ1-2; 12 nucleotides align to TRBD1. This CDR3 is built from 17 residues. CDR1 SGDLS and CDR2 YYNGEE come from the germline V gene. The junction had 9 bases not matched to a gene; V was cut back by 4 bases and J by 2 bases. The CDR3 reads CASSTGTGGAVNYGYTF. The CDR3 region has the DNA TGTGCCAGCAGCACCGGGACAGGGGGCGCAGTGAACTATGGCTACACCTTC.

The CDR3 bases are TGTGCCAGCAGCTTAACGGCAGGGAACACTGAAGCTTTCTTT. This translates into CASSLTAGNTEAFF. The J gene is TRBJ1-1, the V gene TRBV7-3; no clear D. The CDR3 contains 14 residues. V lost 0 bases and J 1 base, leaving 6 bases between the germline ends. Germline CDR1 is SGHTA and CDR2 is FQGTGA. The full variable domain, with the rest looked up from reference TRBV7-3 and TRBJ1-1, is GAGVSQTPSNKVTEKGKYVELRCDPISGHTALYWYRQSLGQGPEFLIYFQGTGAADDSGLPNDRFFAVRPEGSVSTLKIQRTERGDSAVYLCASSLTAGNTEAFFGQGTRLTVV.

V gene TRBV3-1 (or the pseudogene TRBV3-2) combines with J gene TRBJ2-1; TRBD1 matches 11 bases. CDR3 length: 15 residues. Germline V gene sequence: CDR1 LGHDT, CDR2 YNNKEL (reference sequence). Unmatched junction bases numbered 5, after V lost 3 bases and J lost 7 bases. The DNA of the CDR3 is TGTGCCAGCAGCCACCGGGACAGGGGGATGAATGAGCAGTTCTTC. Translating gives CASSHRDRGMNEQFF.

This chain links TRBV3-1 (or the pseudogene TRBV3-2) with TRBJ1-6; D is possibly TRBD1 (5 bases). This CDR3 has 14 amino acids. Trimming shortened V by 4 bases and J by 3 bases, and 7 bases separated the two germline ends. CDR1 LGHDT and CDR2 YNNKEL come from the germline V gene (reference sequence). The CDR3, as DNA: TGTGCCAGCAGCCCCAGGGTCTATAATTCACCCCTCCACTTT. Translated, it gives CASSPRVYNSPLHF.